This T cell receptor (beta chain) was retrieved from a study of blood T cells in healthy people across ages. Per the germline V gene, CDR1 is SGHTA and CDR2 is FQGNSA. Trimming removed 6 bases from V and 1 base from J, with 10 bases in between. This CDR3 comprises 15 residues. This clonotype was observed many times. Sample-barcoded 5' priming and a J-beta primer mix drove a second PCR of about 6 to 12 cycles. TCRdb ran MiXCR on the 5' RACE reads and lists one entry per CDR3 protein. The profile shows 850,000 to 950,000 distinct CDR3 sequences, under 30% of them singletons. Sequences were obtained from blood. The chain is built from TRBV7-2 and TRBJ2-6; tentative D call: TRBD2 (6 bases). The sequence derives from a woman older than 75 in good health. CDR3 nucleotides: TGTGCCAGCAGGACGGCGGGGTCTGGGGCCAACGTCCTGACTTTC. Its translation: CASRTAGSGANVLTF. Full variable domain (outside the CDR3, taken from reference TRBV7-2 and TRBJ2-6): GAGVSQSPSNKVTEKGKDVELRCDPISGHTALYWYRQSLGQGLEFLIYFQGNSAPDKSGLPSDRFSAERTGGSVSTLTIQRTQQEDSAVYLCASRTAGSGANVLTFGAGSRLTVL.